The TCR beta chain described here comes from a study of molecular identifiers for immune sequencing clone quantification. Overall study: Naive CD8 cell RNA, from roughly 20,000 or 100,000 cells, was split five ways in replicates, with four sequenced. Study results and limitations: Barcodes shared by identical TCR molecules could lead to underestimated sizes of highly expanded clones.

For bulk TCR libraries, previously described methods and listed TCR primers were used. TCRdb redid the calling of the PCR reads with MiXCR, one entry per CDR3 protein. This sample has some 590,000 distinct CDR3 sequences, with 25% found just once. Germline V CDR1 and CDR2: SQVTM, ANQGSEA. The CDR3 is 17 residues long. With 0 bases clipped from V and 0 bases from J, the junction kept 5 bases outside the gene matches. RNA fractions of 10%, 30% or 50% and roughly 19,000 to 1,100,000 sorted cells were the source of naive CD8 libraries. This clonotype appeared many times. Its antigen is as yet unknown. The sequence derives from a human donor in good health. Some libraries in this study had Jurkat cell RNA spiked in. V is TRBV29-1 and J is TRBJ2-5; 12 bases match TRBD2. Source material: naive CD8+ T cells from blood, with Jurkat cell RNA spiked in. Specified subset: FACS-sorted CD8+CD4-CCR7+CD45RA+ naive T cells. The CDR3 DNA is TGCAGCGTTGAAGATTTCGGGACTAGCGGGTACCAAGAGACCCAGTACTTC. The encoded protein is CSVEDFGTSGYQETQYF.